This TCR beta chain came from a study of blood T cell repertoires in COVID-19. Study summary: The origin of the acute and convalescent COVID-19 samples was the United States, Italy and Spain. In each case, the material was cDNA or gDNA derived from T cells, B-cell-depleted T cells, or PBMCs.

The CDR3 has 13 amino acids. V was trimmed by 5 bases and J by 10 bases, leaving 15 bases between them. The V gene's germline CDR1 is SNHLY and CDR2 FYNNEI. In the authors' methods: Quantification of nucleated cells was approximated via reference gene primer amplification. Assay used: immunoSEQ multiplex PCR; TCRdb lists only in-frame clones, some missing. V, J and clone size reflect that table, while D and trimming were determined from the DNA. The sample includes approximately 140,000 clones, around 87% seen only once; the top ten take roughly 4%. This chain connects TRBV2 to TRBJ2-1, with D unresolved. This clonotype was sampled from a woman aged 60 to 75 with active or convalescent COVID-19. Sequences were obtained from peripheral blood. The CDR3 protein is CASSPLGSSEQFF. In DNA, the CDR3 is TGTGCCAGCAGTCCCCTGGGCAGCAGCGAGCAGTTCTTC.